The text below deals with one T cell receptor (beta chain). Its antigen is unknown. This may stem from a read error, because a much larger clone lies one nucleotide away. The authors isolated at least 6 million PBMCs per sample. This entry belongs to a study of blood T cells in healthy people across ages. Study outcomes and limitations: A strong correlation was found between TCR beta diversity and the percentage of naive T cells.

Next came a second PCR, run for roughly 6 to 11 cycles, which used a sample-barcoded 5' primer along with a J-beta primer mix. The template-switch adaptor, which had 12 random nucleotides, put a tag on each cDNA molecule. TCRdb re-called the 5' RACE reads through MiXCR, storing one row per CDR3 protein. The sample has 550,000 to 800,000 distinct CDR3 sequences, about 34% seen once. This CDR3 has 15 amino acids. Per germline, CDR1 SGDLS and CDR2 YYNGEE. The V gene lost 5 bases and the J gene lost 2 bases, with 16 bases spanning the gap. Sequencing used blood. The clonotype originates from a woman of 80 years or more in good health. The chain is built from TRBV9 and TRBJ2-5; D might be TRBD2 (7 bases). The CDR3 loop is CASSQRAGAQETQYF. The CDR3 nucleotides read TGTGCCAGCAGTCAAAGGGCGGGGGCGCAAGAGACCCAGTACTTC.